The 22 T cell receptor beta chains reported below all come from one sample, sequenced in a study of identical twins' blood T cells. From the 5' RACE reads, TCRdb called clonotypes with MiXCR, one entry per CDR3 protein. The sample consists of 350,000 to 400,000 distinct CDR3 sequences, roughly 31% of them appearing once. Sequenced input: PBMCs. The receptors shown here come from a woman aged 18-55 years in good health.

V is TRBV5-5 and J is TRBJ1-4, with D perhaps TRBD1 (5 bases). Germline CDR1 SGHKS, CDR2 YYEKEE (reference sequence). With 6 bases removed from V and 5 bases from J, the gap between germline ends came to 11 bases. The CDR3 has 13 residues. CDR3 sequence (DNA): TGTGCCAGCACCGGGACCGTGAATGAAAAACTGTTTTTT. It is translated as CASTGTVNEKLFF.

This clonotype was seen a handful of times. This chain links TRBV20-1 with TRBJ2-3, with D possibly matching TRBD2 (6 bases). The V end lost 5 bases, the J end lost 0 bases, and 15 bases lay between the germline ends. Germline lookup yields CDR1 DFQATT and CDR2 SNEGSKA (reference sequence). This CDR3 region has 15 residues. The DNA of the CDR3 is TGCAGTGCTTCGCGGGGAGCGGCTAGCACAGATACGCAGTATTTT. Translated, it gives CSASRGAASTDTQYF.

The chain employs TRBV19 and TRBJ2-1; D possibly corresponds to TRBD2 (5 bases). This CDR3 is 15 amino acids long. Germline values: CDR1 LNHDA, CDR2 SQIVND (reference sequence). Trimming stripped 4 bases from V and 4 bases from J, with 14 bases between. This CDR3 reads CASSSGWTVYNEQFF. CDR3 bases: TGTGCCAGTAGTAGCGGGTGGACGGTTTACAATGAGCAGTTCTTC. Full variable domain (rest looked up from reference TRBV19 and TRBJ2-1): DGGITQSPKYLFRKEGQNVTLSCEQNLNHDAMYWYRQDPGQGLRLIYYSQIVNDFQKGDIAEGYSVSREKKESFPLTVTSAQKNPTAFYLCASSSGWTVYNEQFFGPGTRLTVL.

A remark on this clonotype: A much larger clone is a single base away; this may be a read error. The chain has TRBV7-9 and TRBJ1-3, with a weak D call TRBD1 (5 bases). V shed 5 bases and J shed 4 bases, with 18 bases lying between them. Germline V CDR1 and CDR2: SEHNR, FQNEAQ (reference sequence). The CDR3 runs to 16 residues. The CDR3 is CASSALGGARGNTIYF. CDR3 nucleotides: TGTGCCAGCAGCGCCTTAGGAGGGGCGCGGGGAAACACCATATATTTT.

The V and J genes are TRBV6-6 and TRBJ1-2; 7 bases agree with TRBD1. V lost 1 base and J lost 2; bases outside the gene matches: 10. CDR3 length equals 17 residues. Germline-derived CDR1 and CDR2 are MNHNY and SVGAGI (reference sequence). The CDR3 region has the DNA TGTGCCAGCAGTTACTTGGGACAGTTGACCCAAAACTATGGCTACACCTTC. It is translated as CASSYLGQLTQNYGYTF.

This clonotype was seen only a few times. The chain couples TRBV6-2 or TRBV6-3 to TRBJ2-7, with a weak D call TRBD1 (6 bases). CDR1 MNHEY and CDR2 SVGEGT come from the germline V gene. The CDR3 is made up of 16 amino acids. Trimming took 9 bases from V and 3 from J, leaving 24 bases between them. CDR3 residues: CASNKLRSGQIYEQYF. CDR3 coding DNA: TGTGCCAGTAATAAGTTACGGTCAGGACAGATCTACGAGCAGTACTTC.

This sequence joins TRBV7-2 and TRBJ2-3; D unresolved. Germline V CDR1 and CDR2: SGHTA, FQGNSA. The CDR3 is 11 amino acids. Trimming removed 5 bases at V and 10 bases at J, with 10 bases between. The CDR3 nucleotides read TGTGCCAGCAGCGAACGAGGAGCGCAGTATTTT. This sequence encodes CASSERGAQYF.

This clonotype was recorded a few times. V and J are TRBV20-1 and TRBJ2-2; D gene ambiguous. V shed 4 bases and J shed 4 bases, with 7 bases lying between them. The CDR3 covers 12 residues. CDR1 DFQATT and CDR2 SNEGSKA come from the germline V gene (reference sequence). The CDR3 bases are TGCAGTGCTACAGACTTCACCGGGGAGCTGTTTTTT. Protein product: CSATDFTGELFF.

This clonotype was observed a few times. The V call is TRBV2, the J call TRBJ2-2; D remains unclear. The CDR3 loop spans 14 amino acids. Germline CDR1 SNHLY, CDR2 FYNNEI. The V and J ends lost 7 bases and 5 bases respectively, with 14 bases between them. As DNA, the CDR3 is TGTGCCAGCAAAGAGCTTCCAGCGACCGGGGAGCTGTTTTTT. It codes for CASKELPATGELFF.

Of note for this clonotype: The junction does not match germline at one end; this may be a read error. The chain is built from TRBV20-1 and TRBJ2-3, with TRBD2 matching over 9 bases. CDR1 is DFQATT and CDR2 is SNEGSKA in the germline V gene (reference sequence). CDR3 length: 16 residues. The CDR3 protein is CGARDLPSGEADTQYF. CDR3 sequence (DNA): TGCGGTGCTAGAGATCTTCCTAGCGGGGAGGCAGATACGCAGTATTTT.

As concerns this clonotype: This could be a read error, since a much larger clone is one nucleotide away. The chain combines TRBV29-1 with TRBJ1-2; D is unresolved. V was pared by 8 bases and J by 2 bases, with 6 bases between. The length of the CDR3 is 10 residues. Germline CDR1 is SQVTM and CDR2 is ANQGSEA. This CDR3 reads CSMGNYGYTF. DNA for the CDR3: TGCAGCATGGGGAACTATGGCTACACCTTC.

Turning to this clonotype: At one boundary the junction diverges from the germline segment, which might be a read error. J is TRBJ2-1 and V is TRBV14; 7 bases line up with TRBD1. The CDR3 has 14 residues. The germline V gene encodes CDR1 SGHDN and CDR2 FVKESK. This chain's CDR3 is CASSPMGRGNEQFF. As DNA, the CDR3 is TGTGCCAGTAGCCCAATGGGCAGGGGGAATGAGCAGTTCTTC.

V is TRBV5-1 and J is TRBJ2-1, with 12 nucleotides matching TRBD2. V lost 5 bases to trimming and J lost 7 bases; unmatched junction nucleotides: 7. The CDR3 runs to 15 residues. Germline values: CDR1 SGHRS, CDR2 YFSETQ. CDR3 sequence (DNA): TGCGCCAGCAGTTCTAGCGGGGGGGCTGTAAATGAGCAGTTCTTC. Translating gives CASSSSGGAVNEQFF.

The V gene is TRBV20-1, the J gene TRBJ1-1; no definite D call. Germline CDR1 is DFQATT and CDR2 is SNEGSKA (reference sequence). V gave up 6 bases and J gave up 0 bases, with 11 bases separating them. This CDR3 contains 13 residues. CDR3 loop: CSASGLLNTEAFF. In nucleotides, the CDR3 is TGCAGTGCCTCCGGACTACTGAACACTGAAGCTTTCTTT.

This clonotype was found many times. Here the CDR3 reads CASSLASELLHTQYF. The CDR3 DNA follows: TGTGCCAGCAGCTTGGCATCTGAGCTCCTCCATACGCAGTATTTT. The rearrangement joins TRBV5-8 to TRBJ2-3, with unresolved D. This CDR3 has 15 amino acids. Germline-derived CDR1 and CDR2 are SGHTS and YDEGEE. V dropped 0 bases and J dropped 7 bases, with 15 bases sitting between them.

This clonotype occurred a few times. The chain links TRBV3-1 to TRBJ2-4; 7 bases map to TRBD2. This CDR3 contains 12 residues. Germline CDR1 and CDR2: LGHDT and YNNKEL (reference sequence). V gave up 11 bases and J gave up 5 bases; unmatched junction bases: 6. CDR3: CASQAGENIQYF. DNA for the CDR3: TGTGCCTCACAGGCGGGAGAAAACATTCAGTACTTC.

V is TRBV11-3 and J is TRBJ2-2; tentatively, D is TRBD1 or TRBD2 (5 bases each). V was shortened by 2 bases and J by 7 bases, with 11 bases between the two germline ends. The CDR3 loop spans 14 amino acids. Germline loops: CDR1 SGHNT, CDR2 YENEEA. Written as DNA, the CDR3 is TGTGCCAGCAGCTTAAACGGGGCGAACGGGGAGCTGTTTTTT. The encoded protein is CASSLNGANGELFF.

The rearrangement joins TRBV7-9 to TRBJ1-5; D gene uncertain. The J call may be in error: the DNA end matches TRBJ2-3 better. Germline V gives CDR1 SEHNR, CDR2 FQNEAQ (reference sequence). CDR3 length equals 12 residues. The CDR3 reads CASGYNNQPQYF. The CDR3 DNA sequence: TGTGCCAGCGGCTACAACAATCAGCCCCAGTATTTT.

The genes are TRBV14 and TRBJ2-1, with D maybe TRBD1 (6 bases). In germline, CDR1 is SGHDN, CDR2 FVKESK. The CDR3 totals 15 residues. Trimming pared 2 bases from V and 2 bases from J, leaving 10 bases between. The CDR3 region is CASSQHRTAYNEQFF. The CDR3 region has the DNA TGTGCCAGCAGCCAACACCGGACAGCCTACAATGAGCAGTTCTTC.

The rearrangement links TRBV5-1 to TRBJ1-2; tentative D call: TRBD1 (6 bases). Germline CDR1 reads SGHRS; CDR2 reads YFSETQ. V was pared by 6 bases and J by 8 bases, with 26 bases between. CDR3 length: 16 residues. CDR3 sequence (DNA): TGCGCCAGCACTAGACAGGACGCTGATGTGATTGGAGGCTACACCTTC. Amino acids: CASTRQDADVIGGYTF.

V gene TRBV9 combines with J gene TRBJ1-6; no reliable D call. The CDR3 runs 14 residues. Germline V gives CDR1 SGDLS, CDR2 YYNGEE. Trimming took off 2 bases at V and 5 bases at J, with 8 bases between the two ends. CDR3 region: CASSVAGNNSPLHF. Written as DNA, the CDR3 is TGTGCCAGCAGCGTGGCAGGAAATAATTCACCCCTCCACTTT.

The chain employs TRBV29-1 and TRBJ1-2; maybe TRBD1 (5 bases). CDR1 SQVTM and CDR2 ANQGSEA come from the germline V gene. The CDR3 consists of 11 residues. The CDR3 loop is CNGDSGYGYTF. Written as DNA, the CDR3 is TGCAACGGGGACTCAGGGTATGGCTACACCTTC.